This T cell receptor (beta chain) was retrieved from a study of T cell responses to AZD1222 COVID-19 vaccine. Study-level points and caveats: There were vaccine-associated CD4 TCRs across spike, dominant at 160-218 and 743-854.

Concerning this clone: The antigen is unknown.

There are 16 residues in the CDR3. V lost 5 bases to trimming and J lost 9 bases; unmatched junction nucleotides: 14. The V gene's germline CDR1 is MDHEN and CDR2 SYDVKM. Profiling relied on immunoSEQ multiplex PCR, and the TCRdb table lists in-frame clones only, not all of them. Of under 200,000 clones listed, around 94% are singletons. The sequenced sample was peripheral blood, obtained 28 days after the second dose of the MenACWY control vaccine. The chain is built from TRBV28 and TRBJ2-1, with TRBD2 matching 9 bases. The source is an adult who received the MenACWY meningococcal vaccine as a control. The CDR3 DNA sequence: TGTGCCAGCAGTCCCGCGGGGGGCGGGAGGGGTATTGAGCAGTTCTTC. Translation: CASSPAGGGRGIEQFF. Full variable domain (rest looked up from reference TRBV28 and TRBJ2-1): DVKVTQSSRYLVKRTGEKVFLECVQDMDHENMFWYRQDPGLGLRLIYFSYDVKMKEKGDIPEGYSVSREKKERFSLILESASTNQTSMYLCASSPAGGGRGIEQFFGPGTRLTVL.